The 9 T cell receptor beta chains listed next were all sequenced from one sample in a study of brain T cells in children with intractable seizures. Here immunoSEQ multiplex PCR was the method, and the copy in TCRdb shows in-frame clones only, minus some. The data contain 300,000 to 400,000 clones, over 90% of them seen just once; the ten biggest clones take up 5.7%. Time point of the sample: blood from clinic visit 5 months post-surgery; TSC patient then seizure free. The sample was peripheral blood, taken roughly 5 months after surgery. These receptors came from a boy less than two years old with tuberous sclerosis and intractable seizures.

This rearrangement joins TRBV5-1 to TRBJ2-7, with a weak D call TRBD2 (7 bases). V dropped 2 bases and J dropped 5 bases, with 11 bases sitting between them. Germline CDR1 and CDR2: SGHRS and YFSETQ. The CDR3 length is 13 residues. DNA for the CDR3: TGCGCCAGCAGCTTTCAAGGGGGGGACGAGCAGTACTTC. As protein: CASSFQGGDEQYF.

This clone has a single count. This chain connects TRBV15 to TRBJ1-1; D gene unclear. Germline V gives CDR1 LNHNV, CDR2 YYDKDF (reference sequence). This CDR3 comprises 12 residues. The V end lost 1 base, the J end lost 7 bases, and 7 bases lay between the germline ends. The CDR3 region is CATSRAKGEAFF. CDR3 nucleotides: TGTGCCACCAGCAGAGCGAAGGGTGAAGCTTTCTTT.

The chain joins TRBV7-3 to TRBJ2-3; 7 bases map to TRBD2. V trimming: 5 bases; J trimming: 6 bases; junction bases outside the gene matches: 8. Germline V gives CDR1 SGHTA, CDR2 FQGTGA. CDR3 length: 14 amino acids. CDR3 sequence (DNA): TGTGCCAGCAGCCAGCACGCGGGGGTTGATACGCAGTATTTT. Residues: CASSQHAGVDTQYF.

The rearrangement joins TRBV6-5 to TRBJ1-6, with D possibly TRBD1 on 5 matching bases. V dropped 6 bases and J dropped 5 bases, with 11 bases sitting between them. The CDR3 loop spans 14 amino acids. From germline, CDR1 is MNHEY and CDR2 SVGAGI. This chain's CDR3 is CASSRGGDNSPLHF. The DNA of the CDR3 is TGTGCCAGCAGCCGCGGAGGGGATAATTCACCCCTCCACTTT.

The chain joins TRBV6-5 to TRBJ2-1; 10 nucleotides match TRBD1. V lost 0 bases and J lost 5; bases outside the gene matches: 4. The CDR3 contains 16 residues. Germline values: CDR1 MNHEY, CDR2 SVGAGI. The CDR3 here is CASSYSGTGANNEQFF. CDR3 DNA sequence: TGTGCCAGCAGTTACTCCGGGACAGGGGCAAACAATGAGCAGTTCTTC.

V usage is TRBV28 and J usage is TRBJ1-2; 7 bases match TRBD1. The CDR3 sequence is 13 residues long. The V segment lost 5 bases and the J segment 4 bases; nucleotides outside the gene matches: 4. Germline V gives CDR1 MDHEN, CDR2 SYDVKM. Here the CDR3 DNA reads TGTGCCAGCAGTCCGACAGGGTTCTATGGCTACACCTTC. Translation: CASSPTGFYGYTF.

The rearrangement uses TRBV30 and TRBJ2-7; 8 nucleotides agree with TRBD2. V gave up 3 bases and J gave up 4 bases; unmatched junction bases: 8. The CDR3 consists of 14 residues. Germline V gene lookup returns CDR1 GTSNPN and CDR2 SVGIG (reference sequence). The CDR3 DNA follows: TGTGCCTGGAGGGGCCATAGCGGGACTTACGAGCAGTACTTC. It translates to CAWRGHSGTYEQYF.

The gene calls are TRBV19 and TRBJ1-2; D remains unclear. This CDR3 has 13 amino acids. V gave up 7 bases and J gave up 8 bases, with 17 bases separating them. CDR1 LNHDA and CDR2 SQIVND come from the germline V gene (reference sequence). As DNA, the CDR3 is TGTGCCAGTACCTCAGGTGCAATGAGCGGCTACACCTTC. It yields the protein CASTSGAMSGYTF.

The table lists this clone with a count of one. The CDR3: CASSLRTGVSQETQYF. For the CDR3, the DNA is TGTGCCAGCAGCTTGCGGACAGGGGTTTCCCAAGAGACCCAGTACTTC. V usage is TRBV5-6 and J usage is TRBJ2-5; 9 positions match TRBD1. Trimming took 1 base from V and 1 from J; bases not matched to a gene: 5. The CDR3 is 16 residues long. The germline V gene has CDR1 SGHDT and CDR2 YYEEEE. The complete variable domain, with remaining parts taken from reference TRBV5-6 and TRBJ2-5, reads DAGVTQSPTHLIKTRGQQVTLRCSPKSGHDTVSWYQQALGQGPQFIFQYYEEEERQRGNFPDRFSGHQFPNYSSELNVNALLLGDSALYLCASSLRTGVSQETQYFGPGTRLLVL.